Described below is a single T cell receptor beta chain sequence and its context. The antigen is undetermined. The data derive from a study of cytomegalovirus exposure and HLA in healthy donors. Findings of the study overall: In a later analysis, an Asian-associated ancestry cluster reportedly showed fewer N-insertions than the approximately 700-donor mean. Specific recognition of CMV antigens was confirmed in vitro for a few chains (all CMV-associated).

Samples came from healthy bone marrow donors. PCR employed 60 Vbeta and 13 Jbeta primers. TCRdb's copy holds only in-frame clones and misses some; the assay was immunoSEQ multiplex PCR. The sample table sets out approximately 40,000 clones. V lost 0 bases, J lost 6 bases, and 4 bases stayed unmatched. This CDR3 is 15 amino acids long. Germline CDR1 is ENHRY and CDR2 is SYGVKD. The chain couples TRBV10-3 to TRBJ2-7; 11 bases are shared with TRBD2. Sequenced material: PBMCs. The sequence was collected from a woman in her 30s in good health and CMV-seronegative. CDR3 region: CAISESLAGGGEQYF. The CDR3 region has the DNA TGTGCCATCAGTGAGTCATTAGCGGGAGGGGGCGAGCAGTACTTC.